This T cell receptor beta chain was sequenced during a study of blood T cell repertoires in COVID-19. Across the whole study: The origin of the acute and convalescent COVID-19 samples was the United States, Italy and Spain. Sample material is recorded as cDNA or gDNA derived from T cells, B-cell-depleted T cells, or PBMCs.

The CDR3 extends over 16 amino acids. Germline assignment: CDR1 SGHNT and CDR2 YYREEE (reference sequence). V was pared by 4 bases and J by 4 bases, with 19 bases between. Per the study methods: It was from reference gene primer amplification that nucleated cell counts were estimated. The protocol was immunoSEQ multiplex PCR, while the TCRdb copy is restricted to in-frame clones and leaves out a portion. The D gene and trimming were derived from the DNA, and the V and J assignments and clone size from that table. The sample lists tens of thousands of clones, around 83% seen once, with approximately 1.4% in the top ten.

The rearrangement links TRBV5-4 to TRBJ2-3; a weak D match, TRBD2 (6 bases). The sample consisted of peripheral blood. The source of this sequence is a man aged 50-60 years with acute or convalescent COVID-19. The CDR3 loop is CASSTETSRVPDTQYF. DNA of the CDR3: TGTGCCAGCAGCACCGAGACTAGTAGGGTCCCAGATACGCAGTATTTT.